This TCR beta chain came from a study of blood T cell repertoires in COVID-19 (TCRdb year 2020). Notes on the research overall: The collaborator samples originated in the United States, Italy and Spain and spanned the acute and convalescent phases of COVID-19. The sample metadata nearly always contained a de-identified subject ID, COVID-19 status, age in years and sex. The samples were drawn from two sources: the first 160 participants of the ongoing ImmuneRACE study, and 1,000 to 1,500 subjects contributed by 6 global collaborators. The repertoires were released in a freely available public database intended as a resource for research on the immune response to SARS-CoV-2. Where HLA class I and class II types were available, the types were taken from metadata supplied by the sample provider, not from assay-based typing. The prospective study material was composed of cDNA or gDNA derived from T cells, B-cell-depleted T cells, or PBMCs. The dataset comprised deeply sampled blood TCRbeta repertoires from subjects exposed to, actively infected with, or recovered from COVID-19.

TCRbeta CDR3 regions were amplified from genomic DNA by means of the immunoSEQ Assay, a bias-controlled multiplex PCR. The authors' analysis ran thus. The number of nucleated cells in each sample was estimated from the amplification of reference gene primers within the assay. To quantify the absolute abundance of each unique TCRbeta CDR3 rearrangement, sequence reads were collapsed and filtered. For each sample, productive Simpson clonality was calculated as the square root of Simpson's diversity index over productive rearrangements. This is the immuneACCESS table as TCRdb keeps it, with only in-frame sequences that have V and J called. A part of the clones is gone; compared with another copy, unresolved V genes explain less than half, and the rest is unexplained. V and J calls and clone size come straight from that table; D and trimming were deduced from the DNA. Present in this sample are 56,000 or so clones, almost 90% of which were seen just once. The ten biggest clones cover about a fifth of the sample.

The paper as a whole reports these results and caveats: Clinical and demographic metadata were provided uncurated, with the amount varying by source and participant.

Collaborating institutions collected whole blood in K2EDTA tubes following their own protocols. For TCRbeta analysis, collaborators shipped samples in one of three forms: frozen whole blood, isolated PBMCs, or DNA extracted from either of those sample types. Remarks on this clone: There is no known antigen for this receptor. The sample holds no much larger clone one base away, and base qualities are not on file.

The source is a woman of 80 years or more with active COVID-19. Sample: peripheral blood.

The CDR3 region reads CASSPSTSGGAFNEQFF. The DNA is TGTGCCAGCTCTCCTTCCACTAGCGGGGGGGCATTCAATGAGCAGTTCTTC. Recombination connected TRBV18 to TRBJ2-1; TRBD2 fits 13 bases in the junction. The CDR3 covers 17 residues, taking in both the cysteine and the phenylalanine. The CDR3 DNA has 51 bases and is translated from base 1. From the germline V gene, CDR1 is KGHSH and CDR2 is LQKENI. At the junction V is shortened by 6 bases and J by 6 bases; bases outside the gene matches: 11.